Below are 25 T cell receptor beta chains sequenced from a single sample in a study of Graves' ophthalmopathy and Graves' hyperthyroidism. The authors amplified TCR beta CDR3 regions, and they did so from RNA transcripts for repertoire sequencing. Following a first-round RT-PCR that used HTBI primers, a second-round multiplex PCR was carried out. TCRdb re-called the multiplex PCR reads with MiXCR, one entry per CDR3 protein. This table has roughly 480,000 distinct CDR3 sequences, approximately 15% appearing once. Sample: blood. The receptors shown here come from a woman aged 30 to 39 with Graves' ophthalmopathy.

This sequence joins TRBV6-2 or TRBV6-3 and TRBJ2-7, with 10 bases that match TRBD1. The junction had 5 bases not matched to a gene; V was cut back by 7 bases and J by 5 bases. Germline V gene lookup returns CDR1 MNHEY and CDR2 SVGEGT. This CDR3 has 13 residues. CDR3 amino acids: CASIGQGVNEQYF. In DNA form, the CDR3 reads TGTGCCAGCATCGGACAGGGGGTCAACGAGCAGTACTTC.

Regarding this clonotype: The CDR3 does not end in the conserved phenylalanine or tryptophan, so this is likely a read error. For the CDR3, the DNA is TGTGCCAGCAAGGCTCGGCCTGAAGCTTTCCTT. It encodes CASKARPEAFL. V gene TRBV2 combines with J gene TRBJ1-1, with D unresolved. The germline gives CDR1 SNHLY, CDR2 FYNNEI. CDR3 length: 11 residues. Trimming removed 7 bases at V and 6 bases at J, with 9 bases between.

This chain joins TRBV20-1 and TRBJ1-2; 8 nucleotides agree with TRBD1. Looked up from germline, CDR1 is DFQATT and CDR2 is SNEGSKA (reference sequence). V lost 6 bases to trimming and J lost 8 bases; unmatched junction nucleotides: 11. The CDR3 runs 13 residues. The CDR3 DNA sequence: TGCAGTGCGGGGACAGGAGTCCCTTCGGGCTACACCTTC. This translates into CSAGTGVPSGYTF.

This clonotype was picked up many times. The rearrangement joins TRBV28 to TRBJ1-5; the match to TRBD1 covers 9 bases. Germline CDR1 MDHEN, CDR2 SYDVKM. The CDR3 is 15 residues long. The V gene end was trimmed by 3 bases and the J gene end by 6 bases; junction bases not matched to a gene: 6. This CDR3 is CASSFQGQGPQPQHF. CDR3 coding DNA: TGTGCCAGCAGTTTTCAGGGACAGGGACCTCAGCCCCAGCATTTT.

This clonotype was observed at least ten times. This sequence joins TRBV19 and TRBJ2-7, with D unresolved. The germline CDR1 and CDR2 sequences are LNHDA and SQIVND (reference sequence). This CDR3 spans 14 amino acids. V was shortened by 4 bases and J by 2 bases, with 12 bases between the two germline ends. The CDR3 nucleotides read TGTGCCAGTAGTACCTCGGACGCGACCTACGAGCAGTACTTC. This codes for CASSTSDATYEQYF.

The count of this clonotype is one. The chain recombines TRBV11-3 with TRBJ2-5; 15 bases line up with TRBD2. In germline, CDR1 is SGHNT, CDR2 YENEEA. V was pared by 3 bases and J by 2 bases, with 16 bases of the junction left unmatched. CDR3 length: 21 amino acids. CDR3 region: CASSFIPPGLAGGLKQETQYF. DNA for the CDR3: TGTGCCAGCAGCTTTATCCCCCCAGGACTAGCGGGGGGGCTAAAACAAGAGACCCAGTACTTC.

Worth noting for this clonotype: A much larger clone is a single base away; this may be a read error. V is TRBV20-1 and J is TRBJ2-7; 7 bases agree with TRBD2. From germline, CDR1 is DFQATT and CDR2 SNEGSKA (reference sequence). This CDR3 comprises 13 residues. In DNA form, the CDR3 reads TGCACTGCCGACAGACTAGCCACCTACGAGCAGTACTTC. Protein sequence: CTADRLATYEQYF.

The sample holds a few counts of this clonotype. The chain is built from TRBV19 and TRBJ1-1; 8 positions match TRBD1. After removal of 5 bases from V and 7 bases from J, the junction contained 6 bases not matched to a gene. The CDR3 contains 13 residues. Germline-derived CDR1 and CDR2 are LNHDA and SQIVND (reference sequence). DNA for the CDR3: TGTGCCAGTAGTTACAGGGGGGCCGATGAAGCTTTCTTT. Translated, it gives CASSYRGADEAFF.

This clonotype was counted ten times or more. The CDR3 DNA follows: TGTGCCAGTAGTGCTAGCGGACCCTCCCAAAACATTCAGTACTTC. Its protein is CASSASGPSQNIQYF. The gene calls are TRBV19 and TRBJ2-4, with TRBD2 matching 7 bases. Germline-derived CDR1 and CDR2 are LNHDA and SQIVND (reference sequence). This CDR3 has 15 amino acids. The V gene end was trimmed by 5 bases and the J gene end by 5 bases; junction bases not matched to a gene: 9.

This clonotype occurred many times. This chain connects TRBV7-6 to TRBJ1-5; no clear D gene. The CDR3 length is 15 residues. The V gene's germline CDR1 is SGHVS and CDR2 FNYEAQ. V lost 2 bases and J lost 4, with 12 bases in between. The CDR3 reads CASSLTSTGNQPQHF. The CDR3 DNA reads as TGTGCCAGCAGCTTAACTAGCACTGGAAATCAGCCCCAGCATTTT.

This clonotype occurred many times. The chain employs TRBV10-3 and TRBJ2-7, with a weak D call TRBD2 (6 bases). V was cut by 8 bases and J by 5 bases, with 19 bases left in between. The CDR3 spans 14 residues. Germline values: CDR1 ENHRY, CDR2 SYGVKD. The CDR3 loop reads CAISSGPGGDEQYF. CDR3 DNA sequence: TGTGCCATCTCATCGGGCCCCGGAGGGGACGAGCAGTACTTC.

The CDR3 coding sequence is TGTGCCAGCAGCGGAGCGGGTAGTGTCACCGGGGAGCTGTTTTTT. This translates into CASSGAGSVTGELFF. The genes are TRBV6-2 or TRBV6-3 and TRBJ2-2, with D maybe TRBD2 (6 bases). CDR1 MNHEY and CDR2 SVGEGT come from the germline V gene. V lost 6 bases, J lost 4 bases, and 15 bases lay in between. CDR3 size: 15 residues.

This clonotype was seen ten or more times. This chain joins TRBV7-9 and TRBJ2-7, with D perhaps TRBD2 (6 bases). The V end lost 5 bases, the J end lost 2 bases, and 13 bases lay between the germline ends. Germline V gene data show CDR1 as SEHNR and CDR2 as FQNEAQ (reference sequence). The CDR3 extends over 14 amino acids. CDR3 residues: CASSLARGAYEQYF. The CDR3 DNA is TGTGCCAGCAGCCTCGCGCGGGGAGCCTACGAGCAGTACTTC.

This clonotype appeared many times. The rearrangement joins TRBV11-1 to TRBJ2-7; TRBD1 is a possible D gene (6 bases). Germline V gene lookup returns CDR1 SGHAT and CDR2 FQDESV (reference sequence). The V and J ends lost 3 bases and 3 bases respectively, with 15 bases between them. The CDR3 sequence is 15 residues long. Here the CDR3 reads CASSLNRAGGYEQYF. The CDR3 nucleotides read TGTGCCAGCAGCTTGAACAGGGCCGGTGGCTACGAGCAGTACTTC.

This clonotype was seen at least ten times. One base away lies a much larger clone, so this may be a sequencing read error. The J gene is TRBJ1-5, the V gene TRBV12-3 or TRBV12-4; D unclear. The CDR3 spans 14 residues. The CDR3 loop is CAGSVWEKNQPQHF. Here the CDR3 DNA reads TGTGCCGGCAGCGTTTGGGAGAAAAATCAGCCCCAGCATTTT.

This clonotype showed up many times. The V and J genes are TRBV5-4 and TRBJ1-3; 9 nucleotides align to TRBD1. The CDR3 runs 15 residues. Germline V gene data show CDR1 as SGHNT and CDR2 as YYREEE (reference sequence). Germline trimming cut 4 bases from V and 7 bases from J; bases unmatched to any gene: 9. The CDR3 sequence: CASSPGTGTANTIYF. CDR3 DNA: TGTGCCAGCAGCCCCGGGACAGGGACGGCGAACACCATATATTTT.

The chain has TRBV30 and TRBJ2-5; D assignment may be TRBD1 or TRBD2 (6 bases each). V was cut by 3 bases and J by 5 bases, with 19 bases left in between. Germline V gene lookup returns CDR1 GTSNPN and CDR2 SVGIG (reference sequence). The CDR3 is made up of 15 amino acids. CDR3 amino acids: CAWSPGAGSTETQYF. DNA of the CDR3: TGTGCCTGGAGCCCGGGGGCAGGTTCAACTGAGACCCAGTACTTC.

The table lists this clonotype with many counts. V usage is TRBV11-1 and J usage is TRBJ1-2; D is ambiguous. Per germline, CDR1 SGHAT and CDR2 FQDESV (reference sequence). This CDR3 is built from 15 residues. Trimming removed 1 base from V and 4 bases from J, with 13 bases in between. The CDR3 reads CASSLEDDGPYGYTF. CDR3 nucleotide sequence: TGTGCCAGCAGCTTAGAGGACGATGGCCCCTATGGCTACACCTTC.

The chain has TRBV5-6 and TRBJ1-1; 7 nucleotides line up with TRBD1. The CDR3 sequence is 14 residues long. Trimming removed 1 base from V and 6 bases from J; junction bases left unmatched: 6. Looked up from germline, CDR1 is SGHDT and CDR2 is YYEEEE. CDR3 in amino acids: CASSLQGGLPEAFF. The CDR3 DNA reads as TGTGCCAGCAGCTTGCAAGGGGGCCTCCCTGAAGCTTTCTTT.

This clonotype appeared many times. This chain uses TRBV2 with TRBJ2-7; perhaps TRBD1 as D (5 bases). The ends were cut back, 4 bases at V and 0 bases at J, with 13 bases in the middle. This CDR3 is 15 amino acids long. CDR1 is SNHLY, CDR2 FYNNEI, per germline. CDR3 sequence: CASSVDSLSSYEQYF. The DNA of the CDR3 is TGTGCCAGCAGTGTCGACAGCCTGAGCTCCTACGAGCAGTACTTC.

The chain has TRBV7-2 and TRBJ1-5; the D gene is possibly TRBD1 (6 bases). In germline, CDR1 is SGHTA, CDR2 FQGNSA. The CDR3 length is 15 residues. Trimming stripped 3 bases from V and 3 bases from J, with 12 bases between. CDR3 in amino acids: CASSFRQDLNQPQHF. CDR3 nucleotide sequence: TGTGCCAGCAGCTTTCGACAGGACCTCAATCAGCCCCAGCATTTT.

The table lists this clonotype with many counts. The chain has TRBV7-8 and TRBJ1-6; D is undetermined. V lost 2 bases and J 7 bases, leaving 12 bases between the germline ends. This CDR3 contains 15 residues. Germline V CDR1 and CDR2: SGHVS, FQNEAQ. The CDR3 DNA sequence: TGTGCCAGCAGCTTATATGAAGGCACAAATTCACCCCTCCACTTT. Translating it yields CASSLYEGTNSPLHF.

The sample holds many counts of this clonotype. The chain joins TRBV2 to TRBJ1-1; D unclear. CDR1 and CDR2 (germline): SNHLY, FYNNEI. V shed 7 bases and J shed 0 bases, with 12 bases lying between them. This CDR3 spans 14 amino acids. CDR3 in amino acids: CASIVTGMNTEAFF. CDR3 DNA: TGTGCCAGCATCGTAACCGGCATGAACACTGAAGCTTTCTTT.

At least ten counts were recorded for this clonotype. The chain employs TRBV24-1 and TRBJ2-2, with D unclear. Looked up from germline, CDR1 is KGHDR and CDR2 is SFDVKD. Trimming stripped 12 bases from V and 1 base from J, with 14 bases between. The CDR3 runs 14 residues. CDR3 DNA: TGTGCCGCCTCCGGACGTCTGAACACCGGGGAGCTGTTTTTT. Encoded protein: CAASGRLNTGELFF.

This clonotype was recorded a few times. V is TRBV7-2 and J is TRBJ1-1, with D uncertain. The CDR3 covers 12 residues. V lost 1 base and J lost 11, with 11 bases in between. Per the germline V gene, CDR1 is SGHTA and CDR2 is FQGNSA. In DNA form, the CDR3 reads TGTGCCAGCAGCTTAGGTCCAGGAACGGCTTTCTTT. Translated: CASSLGPGTAFF.